Listed below are T cell receptor beta chains from one sample, sequenced in a study of monozygotic twins with inflammatory bowel disease. Each CDR3 protein gets one entry in TCRdb, which reprocessed the 5' RACE reads and gives no DNA. The sample shows 300,000 to 350,000 distinct CDR3 sequences, and 2% to 2.5% sits with its ten largest clones. The sequenced sample was blood. These receptors all stem from a human donor with ulcerative colitis or Crohn's disease, or a healthy co-twin of an affected twin (not recorded which). CDR3s include the opening cysteine and the closing phenylalanine or tryptophan. Fields, in order: V gene, J gene, CDR3 protein.

>TRBV20-1|TRBJ2-1
CSAEKGQTHPLEQFF
>TRBV5-6|TRBJ2-7
CASSLSNGHYEQYF
>TRBV6-2/TRBV6-3|TRBJ2-7
CASGRDYNYEQYF
>TRBV15|TRBJ1-5
CATSRDWEVGVPQHF
>TRBV20-1|TRBJ2-1
CSALADSSYNEQFF
>TRBV29-1|TRBJ1-3
CSAIPDRGAGNTIYF
>TRBV11-2|TRBJ1-2
CASSSLKQGALGYTF
>TRBV28|TRBJ2-7
CASNSGTSDRSYEQYF
>TRBV18|TRBJ2-3
CASSRRETDTQYF
>TRBV6-5|TRBJ1-5
CASSYPLRRNQPQHF
>TRBV28|TRBJ2-1
CASSPGTRVEQFF
>TRBV5-1|TRBJ2-3
CASSLEEPSTDTQYF
>TRBV29-1|TRBJ2-1
CSVRSGSSYNEQFF
>TRBV2|TRBJ2-7
CASSRESYEQYF
>TRBV5-1|TRBJ2-5
CASSPGEGGAAQETQYF
>TRBV30|TRBJ1-1
CAWSGFGNTEAFF
>TRBV5-1|TRBJ2-3
CASSLATGGIGADTQYF
>TRBV27|TRBJ2-3
CASSLELAARDTQYF
>TRBV11-1|TRBJ2-7
CASSLAYGTARGGYEQYF
>TRBV30|TRBJ2-1
CAWAEGHTLAAYNEQFF
>TRBV20-1|TRBJ2-7
CSARDLGGLSYEQYF
>TRBV2|TRBJ1-6
CASSGDKSNSPLHF
>TRBV12-3/TRBV12-4|TRBJ2-5
CASSFVPAQETQYF
>TRBV12-3/TRBV12-4|TRBJ2-5
CASSRRGQGPQETQYF
>TRBV5-1|TRBJ2-1
CASSLLAVYNEQFF
>TRBV5-1|TRBJ2-1
CASSLAKWDEQFF
>TRBV7-9|TRBJ2-3
CASSGPQESRPDTQYF
>TRBV29-1|TRBJ1-5
CSVASGTGDQPQHF
>TRBV12-3/TRBV12-4|TRBJ1-5
CASSSVDREQPQHF
>TRBV12-3/TRBV12-4|TRBJ2-7
CASRVIGDEQYF
>TRBV19|TRBJ2-3
CAISPGAPDTQYF
>TRBV28|TRBJ2-7
CASSSPTGTGGRSLDF
>TRBV5-1|TRBJ1-2
CASSPEVEGGYTF
>TRBV21-1|TRBJ2-3
CASPLRDTSTDTQYF
>TRBV10-3|TRBJ2-3
CAISGIRGTQYF
>TRBV11-2|TRBJ2-7
CASSPWGTGGIEQYF
>TRBV7-2|TRBJ2-2
CASSRRGPSTGELFF
>TRBV5-5|TRBJ2-7
CASNLAGTSYEQYF
>TRBV27|TRBJ2-1
CASSRAGLADRYNEQFF
>TRBV5-1|TRBJ2-3
CASSWDRAADTQYF
>TRBV20-1|TRBJ2-1
CSARGVPNEQFF
>TRBV3-1|TRBJ2-3
CASSQVAWREVGTDTQYF
>TRBV21-1|TRBJ2-1
CASSPDPGQGQNEQFF
>TRBV24-1|TRBJ1-2
CATSDGYGYTF
>TRBV20-1|TRBJ2-7
CSAEGQPAYEQYF
>TRBV15|TRBJ2-5
CATSKNRKETQYF
>TRBV5-1|TRBJ1-1
CASSLTVNTEAFF
>TRBV7-2|TRBJ1-6
CASSKQNRKYNSPLHF
>TRBV28|TRBJ1-2
CASSTGFPYGYTF
>TRBV29-1|TRBJ2-3
CSVGPRSTDTQYF
>TRBV29-1|TRBJ2-1
CSVERDNEQFF
>TRBV12-3/TRBV12-4|TRBJ2-1
CASSYQTSGGLNEQFF
>TRBV6-2/TRBV6-3|TRBJ2-1
CASSWGGDYNEQFF
>TRBV20-1|TRBJ2-7
CSASDPSYEQYF
>TRBV10-3|TRBJ1-2
CAISDKSGTGGGYTF
>TRBV20-1|TRBJ1-6
CSASKGQRASNSPLHF
>TRBV24-1|TRBJ1-5
CATSVLSSPRHQPQHF
>TRBV12-3/TRBV12-4|TRBJ2-5
CASSLKGTQYF
>TRBV3-1|TRBJ2-2
CASSQLAGELFF